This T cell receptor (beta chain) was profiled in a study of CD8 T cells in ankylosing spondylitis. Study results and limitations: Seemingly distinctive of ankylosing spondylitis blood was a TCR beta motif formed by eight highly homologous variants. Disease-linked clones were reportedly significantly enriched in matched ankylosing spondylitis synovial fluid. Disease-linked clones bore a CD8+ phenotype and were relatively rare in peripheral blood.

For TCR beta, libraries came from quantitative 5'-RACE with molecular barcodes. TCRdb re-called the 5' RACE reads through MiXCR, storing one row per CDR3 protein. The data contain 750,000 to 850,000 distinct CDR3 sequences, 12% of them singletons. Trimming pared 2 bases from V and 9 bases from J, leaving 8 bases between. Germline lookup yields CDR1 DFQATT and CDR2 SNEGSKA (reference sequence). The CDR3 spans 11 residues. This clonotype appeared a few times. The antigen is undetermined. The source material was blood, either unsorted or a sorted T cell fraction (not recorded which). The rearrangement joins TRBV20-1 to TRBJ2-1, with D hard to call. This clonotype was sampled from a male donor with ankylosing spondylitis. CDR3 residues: CSARLPGEQFF. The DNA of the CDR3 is TGCAGTGCTAGACTACCGGGTGAGCAGTTCTTC.